The 5 T cell receptor beta chains in this list originate from one sample, sequenced in a study of blood T cell repertoires in COVID-19. TCRdb's copy holds only in-frame clones and misses some; the assay was immunoSEQ multiplex PCR. The sample has approximately 250,000 clones; approximately 88% are singletons. Material for sequencing was PBMCs or T cells enriched from blood (not recorded which). All receptors derive from a woman aged 40 to 55 who had been exposed to COVID-19.

The rearrangement links TRBV7-7 to TRBJ1-6; D is uncertain. Trimming took 5 bases from V and 0 from J, leaving 17 bases between them. This CDR3 has 18 residues. Germline V gene sequence: CDR1 SSHAT, CDR2 FNYEAQ (reference sequence). In DNA form, the CDR3 reads TGTGCCAGCAGCCGTAGTAATACAAACAGCTCCTATAATTCACCCCTCCACTTT. It yields the protein CASSRSNTNSSYNSPLHF.

V gene TRBV6-2 or TRBV6-3 combines with J gene TRBJ2-7; maybe TRBD1 (5 bases). Germline V gene lookup returns CDR1 MNHEY and CDR2 SVGEGT. The CDR3 covers 15 residues. The V gene lost 0 bases and the J gene lost 6 bases, with 15 bases spanning the gap. The CDR3 DNA reads TGTGCCAGCAGTTACTCGATCGGCAGGGAAAGCGAGCAGTACTTC. Protein: CASSYSIGRESEQYF.

This chain connects TRBV7-2 to TRBJ2-1; possibly TRBD1 for D (5 bases). The CDR3 is 15 amino acids. Germline-derived CDR1 and CDR2 are SGHTA and FQGNSA. Between the trimmed V and J ends, which lost 5 bases and 8 bases, there was a span of 19 bases. CDR3 coding DNA: TGTGCCAGCAGCCACCGACAGACCCTATCGTATGAGCAGTTCTTC. The encoded protein is CASSHRQTLSYEQFF.

J is TRBJ2-5 and V is TRBV4-3, with D possibly being TRBD1 (6 bases). Trimming pared 1 base from V and 0 bases from J, leaving 18 bases between. Germline CDR1 is LGHNA and CDR2 is YSLEER. The CDR3 sequence is 18 residues long. In DNA, the CDR3 is TGCGCCAGCAGCCAAGCCGTGGAAGGGACACCGAACCAAGAGACCCAGTACTTC. Protein: CASSQAVEGTPNQETQYF.

This clone showed up just a few times. The chain employs TRBV28 and TRBJ1-2; 8 bases are a match to TRBD1. The CDR3 contains 13 residues. With V trimmed by 6 bases and J by 5 bases, 5 bases remained unmatched. The germline gives CDR1 MDHEN, CDR2 SYDVKM. The chain's CDR3 is CASRLQGVYGYTF. Written as DNA, the CDR3 is TGTGCCAGCAGGCTACAGGGGGTGTATGGCTACACCTTC.